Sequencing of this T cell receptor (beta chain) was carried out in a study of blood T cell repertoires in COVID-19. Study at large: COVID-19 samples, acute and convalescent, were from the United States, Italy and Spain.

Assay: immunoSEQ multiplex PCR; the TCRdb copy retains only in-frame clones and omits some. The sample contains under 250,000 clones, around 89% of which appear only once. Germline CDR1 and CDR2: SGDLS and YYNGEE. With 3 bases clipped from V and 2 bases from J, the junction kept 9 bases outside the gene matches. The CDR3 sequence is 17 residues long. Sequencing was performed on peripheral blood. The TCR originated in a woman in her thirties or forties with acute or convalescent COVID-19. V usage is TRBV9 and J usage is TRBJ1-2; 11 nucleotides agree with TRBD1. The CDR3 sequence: CASSGTGTGGVNYGYTF. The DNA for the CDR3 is TGTGCCAGCAGCGGAACCGGGACAGGGGGTGTAAACTATGGCTACACCTTC. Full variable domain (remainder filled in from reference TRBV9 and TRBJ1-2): DSGVTQTPKHLITATGQRVTLRCSPRSGDLSVYWYQQSLDQGLQFLIQYYNGEERAKGNILERFSAQQFPDLHSELNLSSLELGDSALYFCASSGTGTGGVNYGYTFGSGTRLTVV.